What follows is one T cell receptor (beta chain) and its context. The sample is drawn from a study of cytomegalovirus exposure and HLA in healthy donors. Clones were read by immunoSEQ multiplex PCR, and TCRdb kept only the in-frame ones, dropping some. The sample lists around 130,000 clones; around nine tenths were seen once. The donors were in the roughly 130-subject validation cohort; that cohort was separate from the approximately 730-subject first cohort. The sample taken for sequencing was PBMCs. The clonotype was recovered from a man aged 25-40 years in good health and CMV-seronegative.

CDR3 bases: TGCGCCAGCAGCTCACCACCCGGGAGGGGTGGGACAGGGCAGAGGCACGAGCAGTACTTC. This codes for CASSSPPGRGGTGQRHEQYF. The chain links TRBV5-1 to TRBJ2-7; maybe TRBD1 (9 bases). The ends were cut back, 3 bases at V and 5 bases at J, with 33 bases in the middle. Per the germline V gene, CDR1 is SGHRS and CDR2 is YFSETQ. This CDR3 region has 20 residues.